The subject of this entry is one TCR beta chain. The data derive from a study of blood T cell repertoires in COVID-19. Study context: Sites in the United States, Italy and Spain provided acute and convalescent COVID-19 samples.

The data were produced by immunoSEQ multiplex PCR, yet TCRdb's version contains in-frame clones alone and is incomplete. Of about 170,000 clones listed, 80% to 95% are singletons. The sample was peripheral blood. This receptor was identified in a man in his thirties or forties with COVID-19, enrolled during active disease.

In DNA, the CDR3 is TGTGCCAGCAGCTTAGCTGGGCCTCTAGCGGAGAGTGGGGAGCTGTTTTTT. It is translated as CASSLAGPLAESGELFF. The chain couples TRBV7-3 to TRBJ2-2, with 7 bases aligning to TRBD2. The CDR3 loop spans 17 amino acids. In germline, CDR1 is SGHTA, CDR2 FQGTGA. V shed 2 bases and J 8 bases; nucleotides not matched to a gene: 14. Full variable domain (rest looked up from reference TRBV7-3 and TRBJ2-2): GAGVSQTPSNKVTEKGKYVELRCDPISGHTALYWYRQSLGQGPEFLIYFQGTGAADDSGLPNDRFFAVRPEGSVSTLKIQRTERGDSAVYLCASSLAGPLAESGELFFGEGSRLTVL.